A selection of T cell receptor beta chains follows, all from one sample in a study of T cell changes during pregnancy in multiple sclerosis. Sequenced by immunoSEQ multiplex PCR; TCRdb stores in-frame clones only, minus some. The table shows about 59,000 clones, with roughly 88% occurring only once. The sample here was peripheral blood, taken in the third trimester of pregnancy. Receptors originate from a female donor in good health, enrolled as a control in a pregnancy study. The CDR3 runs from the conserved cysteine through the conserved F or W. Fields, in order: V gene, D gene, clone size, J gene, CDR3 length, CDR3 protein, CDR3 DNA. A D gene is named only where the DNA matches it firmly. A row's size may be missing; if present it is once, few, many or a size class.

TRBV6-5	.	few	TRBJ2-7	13	CASTPGTTYEQYF	TGTGCCAGCACCCCAGGCACCACGTACGAGCAGTACTTC
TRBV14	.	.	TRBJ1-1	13	CASSRGFPTEAFF	TGTGCCAGCAGCCGAGGCTTCCCCACTGAAGCTTTCTTT
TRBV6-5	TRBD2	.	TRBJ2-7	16	CASSYAGTSGSYEQYF	TGTGCCAGCAGTTACGCAGGGACTAGCGGGAGCTACGAGCAGTACTTC
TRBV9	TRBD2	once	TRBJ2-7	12	CASSAAGGVQYF	TGTGCCAGCAGCGCGGCGGGGGGGGTCCAGTACTTC
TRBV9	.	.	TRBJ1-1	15	CASSVDGTLGTEAFF	TGTGCCAGCAGCGTAGATGGGACATTAGGCACTGAAGCTTTCTTT
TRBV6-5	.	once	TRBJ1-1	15	CASSYTGLMNTEAFF	TGTGCCAGCAGTTACACGGGTCTAATGAACACTGAAGCTTTCTTT
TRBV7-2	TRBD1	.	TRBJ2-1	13	CASSWTGGSFRFF	TGTGCCAGCAGTTGGACAGGGGGAAGTTTTCGGTTCTTC
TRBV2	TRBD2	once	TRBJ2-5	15	CASSGTSGGQETQYF	TGTGCCAGCAGCGGGACTAGCGGGGGCCAAGAGACCCAGTACTTC
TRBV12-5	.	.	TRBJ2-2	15	CASGLVRQFTGELFF	TGTGCTAGTGGTTTGGTTCGCCAGTTCACCGGGGAGCTGTTTTTT
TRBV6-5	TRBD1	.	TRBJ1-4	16	CASSYSRGTGNEKLFF	TGTGCCAGCAGTTACTCGAGAGGGACAGGAAATGAAAAACTGTTTTTT
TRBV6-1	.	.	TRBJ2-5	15	CASSASGGFQETQYF	TGTGCCAGCAGTGCCTCAGGGGGGTTCCAAGAGACCCAGTACTTC
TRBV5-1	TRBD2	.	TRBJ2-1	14	CASSPSGGAYEQFF	TGCGCCAGCAGCCCCAGCGGGGGGGCTTATGAGCAGTTCTTC
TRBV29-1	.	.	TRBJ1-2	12	CSTRQQNYGYTF	TGCAGCACAAGACAGCAAAACTATGGCTACACCTTC
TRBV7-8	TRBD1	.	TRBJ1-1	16	CASSLFRDRGNTEAFF	TGTGCCAGCAGCTTATTTAGGGACAGGGGAAACACTGAAGCTTTCTTT
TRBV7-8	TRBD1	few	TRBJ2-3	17	CASSWPDRGSSTDTQYF	TGTGCCAGCAGCTGGCCTGACAGGGGATCTAGCACAGATACGCAGTATTTT
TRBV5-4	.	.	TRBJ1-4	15	CASSDKGGAAEKLFF	TGTGCCAGCAGCGACAAGGGGGGGGCGGCTGAAAAACTGTTTTTT
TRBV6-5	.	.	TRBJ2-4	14	CASSYLRSKNIQYF	TGTGCCAGCAGTTACCTCCGGTCTAAAAACATTCAGTACTTC
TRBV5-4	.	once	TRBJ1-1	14	CASSQVGKNTEAFF	TGTGCCAGCAGTCAGGTAGGAAAGAACACTGAAGCTTTCTTT